Sequencing of this T cell receptor (beta chain) was carried out in a study of control samples from healthy donors and cancer patients. Measured with immunoSEQ multiplex PCR; TCRdb has only the in-frame clones, and not every one. Of 110,000 to 150,000 clones in the sample, about 89% were seen once. The CDR3 covers 14 residues. With 3 bases removed from V and 5 bases from J, the gap between germline ends came to 11 bases. Germline CDR1 and CDR2: SGHRS and YFSETQ. Sequencing was carried out using blood. The chain is built from TRBV5-1 and TRBJ2-2; perhaps TRBD2 as D (6 bases). This TCR derives from a man aged 25-45 years in good health. The CDR3 nucleotides are TGCGCCAGCAGCTCCAAGACTAGTACCGGGGAGCTGTTTTTT. This gives the protein CASSSKTSTGELFF.